This TCR beta chain originates from a study of long-term antiretroviral therapy in people with HIV. Treatment of all HIV participants took place in the United States. Survey level was the resolution at which the v3.0 immunoSEQ assay ran. Clones were read by immunoSEQ multiplex PCR, and TCRdb kept only the in-frame ones, dropping some. The table lists about 14,000 clones, 65% to 90% of them singletons, with 6% to 8% in the top ten. This CDR3 has 15 residues. The J segment lost 3 bases and the V segment lost 2 bases, leaving 2 bases of the junction unmatched. Germline lookup yields CDR1 WSHSY and CDR2 SAAADI.

This chain connects TRBV10-2 to TRBJ2-5, with 11 bases lining up with TRBD2. The TCR sequence derives from a man younger than 40 with HIV. The source material was unsorted PBMCs, sampled 0.4 years after starting antiretroviral therapy. CDR3 in amino acids: CASSETSGSKETQYF. The CDR3 nucleotides read TGCGCCAGCAGTGAGACTAGCGGGAGTAAAGAGACCCAGTACTTC.